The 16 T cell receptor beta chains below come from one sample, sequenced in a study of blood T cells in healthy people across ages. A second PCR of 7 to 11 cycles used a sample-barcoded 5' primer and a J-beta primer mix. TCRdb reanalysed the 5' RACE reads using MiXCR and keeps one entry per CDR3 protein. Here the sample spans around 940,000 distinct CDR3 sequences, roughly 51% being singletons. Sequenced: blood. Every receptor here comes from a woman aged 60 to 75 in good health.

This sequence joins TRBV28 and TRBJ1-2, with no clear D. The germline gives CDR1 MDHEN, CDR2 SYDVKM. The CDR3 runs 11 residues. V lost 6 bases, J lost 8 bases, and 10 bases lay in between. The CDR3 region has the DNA TGTGCCAGCAGGGGGTACGAAGGCTACACCTTC. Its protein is CASRGYEGYTF.

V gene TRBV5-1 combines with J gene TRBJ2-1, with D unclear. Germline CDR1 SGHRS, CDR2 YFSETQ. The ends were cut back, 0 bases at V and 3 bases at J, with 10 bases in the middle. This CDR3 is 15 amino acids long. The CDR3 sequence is CASSLEGPDYNEQFF. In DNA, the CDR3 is TGCGCCAGCAGCTTGGAAGGGCCAGACTACAATGAGCAGTTCTTC.

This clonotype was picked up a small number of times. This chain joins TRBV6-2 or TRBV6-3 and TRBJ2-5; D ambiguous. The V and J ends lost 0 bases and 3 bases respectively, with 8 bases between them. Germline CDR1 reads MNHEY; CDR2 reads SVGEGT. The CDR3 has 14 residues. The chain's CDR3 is CASSYSTIEETQYF. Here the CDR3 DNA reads TGTGCCAGCAGTTACTCGACAATTGAAGAGACCCAGTACTTC.

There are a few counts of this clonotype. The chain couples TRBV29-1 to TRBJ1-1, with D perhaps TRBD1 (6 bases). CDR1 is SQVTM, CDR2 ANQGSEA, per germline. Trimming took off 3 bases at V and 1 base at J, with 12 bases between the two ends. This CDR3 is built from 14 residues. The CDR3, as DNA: TGCAGCGTTGATAGTTTAGGGGGGAACACTGAAGCTTTCTTT. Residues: CSVDSLGGNTEAFF.

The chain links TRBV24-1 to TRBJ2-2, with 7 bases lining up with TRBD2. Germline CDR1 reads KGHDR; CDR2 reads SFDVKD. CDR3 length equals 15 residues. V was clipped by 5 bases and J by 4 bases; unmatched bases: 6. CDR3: CATSVAGDATGELFF. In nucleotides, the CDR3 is TGTGCCACCAGTGTTGCGGGAGATGCCACCGGGGAGCTGTTTTTT.

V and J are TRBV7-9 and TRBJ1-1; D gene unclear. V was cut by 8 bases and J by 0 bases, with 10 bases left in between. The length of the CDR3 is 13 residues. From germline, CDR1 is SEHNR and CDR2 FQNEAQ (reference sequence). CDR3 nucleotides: TGTGCCAGCGGGCCCTCTTTGAACACTGAAGCTTTCTTT. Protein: CASGPSLNTEAFF.

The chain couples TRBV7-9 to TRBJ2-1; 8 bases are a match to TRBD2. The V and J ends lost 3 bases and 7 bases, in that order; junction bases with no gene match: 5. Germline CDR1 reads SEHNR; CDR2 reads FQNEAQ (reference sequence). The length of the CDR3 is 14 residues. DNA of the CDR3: TGTGCCAGCAGCTTCGAACTAGCGGAAAATGAGCAGTTCTTC. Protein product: CASSFELAENEQFF. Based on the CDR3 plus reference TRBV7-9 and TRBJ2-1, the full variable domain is DTGVSQNPRHKITKRGQNVTFRCDPISEHNRLYWYRQTLGQGPEFLTYFQNEAQLEKSRLLSDRFSAERPKGSFSTLEIQRTEQGDSAMYLCASSFELAENEQFFGPGTRLTVL.

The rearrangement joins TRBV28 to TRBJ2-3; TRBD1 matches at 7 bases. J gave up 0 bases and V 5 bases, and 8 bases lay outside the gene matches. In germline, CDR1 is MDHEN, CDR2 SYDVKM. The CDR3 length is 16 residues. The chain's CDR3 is CASSPLTGMSTDTQYF. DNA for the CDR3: TGTGCCAGCAGTCCCTTGACAGGGATGAGCACAGATACGCAGTATTTT.

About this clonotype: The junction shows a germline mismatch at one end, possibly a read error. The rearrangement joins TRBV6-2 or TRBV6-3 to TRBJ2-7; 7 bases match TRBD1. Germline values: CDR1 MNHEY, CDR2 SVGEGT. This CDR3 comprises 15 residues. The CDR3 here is CASSYSETGYYGQYF. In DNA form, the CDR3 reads TGTGCCAGCAGTTACTCCGAGACAGGGTACTACGGGCAGTACTTC.

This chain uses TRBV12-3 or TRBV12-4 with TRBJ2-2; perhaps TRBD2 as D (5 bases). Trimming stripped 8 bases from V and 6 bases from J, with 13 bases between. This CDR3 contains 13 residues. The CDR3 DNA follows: TGTGCCAGCGGGAGATTGGGATCCGGGGAGCTGTTTTTT. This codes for CASGRLGSGELFF.

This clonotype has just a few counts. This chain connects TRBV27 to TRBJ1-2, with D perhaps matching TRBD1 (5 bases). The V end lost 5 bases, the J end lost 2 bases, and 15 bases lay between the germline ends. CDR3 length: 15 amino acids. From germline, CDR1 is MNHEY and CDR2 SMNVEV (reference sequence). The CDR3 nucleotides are TGTGCCAGCAGTCCGAGGACAAGGCTAAACTATGGCTACACCTTC. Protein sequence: CASSPRTRLNYGYTF.

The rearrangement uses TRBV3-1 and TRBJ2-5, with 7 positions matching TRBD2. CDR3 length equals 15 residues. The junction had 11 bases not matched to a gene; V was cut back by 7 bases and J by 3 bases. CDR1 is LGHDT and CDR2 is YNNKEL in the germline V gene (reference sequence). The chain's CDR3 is CASTPPGGGEETQYF. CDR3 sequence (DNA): TGTGCCAGCACCCCCCCGGGGGGAGGAGAAGAGACCCAGTACTTC.

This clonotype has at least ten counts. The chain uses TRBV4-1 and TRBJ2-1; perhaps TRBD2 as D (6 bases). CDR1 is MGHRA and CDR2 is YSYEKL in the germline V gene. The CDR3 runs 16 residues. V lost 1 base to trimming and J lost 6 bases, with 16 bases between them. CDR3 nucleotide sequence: TGCGCCAGCAGCCAAGTCAGACTAGGTGGGATCAATGAGCAGTTCTTC. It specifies CASSQVRLGGINEQFF.

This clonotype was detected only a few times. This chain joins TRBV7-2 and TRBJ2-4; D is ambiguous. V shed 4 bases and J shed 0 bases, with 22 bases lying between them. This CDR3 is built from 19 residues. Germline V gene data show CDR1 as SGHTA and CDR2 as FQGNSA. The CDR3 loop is CASSYVFVVGDAAKNIQYF. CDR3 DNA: TGTGCCAGCAGCTACGTATTTGTTGTTGGCGACGCAGCCAAAAACATTCAGTACTTC.

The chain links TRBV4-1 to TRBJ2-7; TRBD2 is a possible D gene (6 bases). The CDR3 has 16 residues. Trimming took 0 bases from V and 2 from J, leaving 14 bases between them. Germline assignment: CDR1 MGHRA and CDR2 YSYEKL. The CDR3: CASSQDGNGRAYEQYF. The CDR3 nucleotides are TGCGCCAGCAGCCAAGATGGGAACGGGAGAGCCTACGAGCAGTACTTC.

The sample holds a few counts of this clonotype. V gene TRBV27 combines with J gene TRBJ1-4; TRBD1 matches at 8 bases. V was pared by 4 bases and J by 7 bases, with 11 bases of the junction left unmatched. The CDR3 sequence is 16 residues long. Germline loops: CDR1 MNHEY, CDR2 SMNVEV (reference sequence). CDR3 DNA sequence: TGTGCCAGCAGTTCCCGGACAGGGTTGAGAGGTGAAAAACTGTTTTTT. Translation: CASSSRTGLRGEKLFF. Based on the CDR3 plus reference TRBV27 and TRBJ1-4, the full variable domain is EAQVTQNPRYLITVTGKKLTVTCSQNMNHEYMSWYRQDPGLGLRQIYYSMNVEVTDKGDVPEGYKVSRKEKRNFPLILESPSPNQTSLYFCASSSRTGLRGEKLFFGSGTQLSVL.